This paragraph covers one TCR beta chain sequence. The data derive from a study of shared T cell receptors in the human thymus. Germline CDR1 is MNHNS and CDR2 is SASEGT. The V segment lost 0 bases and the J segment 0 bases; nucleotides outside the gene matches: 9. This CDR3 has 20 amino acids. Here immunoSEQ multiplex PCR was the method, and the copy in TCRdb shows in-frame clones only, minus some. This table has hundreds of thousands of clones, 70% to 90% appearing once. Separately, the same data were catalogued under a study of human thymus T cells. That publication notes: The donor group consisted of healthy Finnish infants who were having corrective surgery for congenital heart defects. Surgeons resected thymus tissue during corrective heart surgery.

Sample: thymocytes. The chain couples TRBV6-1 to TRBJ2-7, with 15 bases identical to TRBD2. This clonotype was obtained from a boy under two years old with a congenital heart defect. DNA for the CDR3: TGTGCCAGCAGTGAAGCCTCGGCCGGGACTAGCGGGAGGAGCTCCTACGAGCAGTACTTC. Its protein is CASSEASAGTSGRSSYEQYF.